A selection of T cell receptor beta chains follows, all from one sample in a study of shared T cell receptors in the human thymus. Some clones are missing from TCRdb's copy, which holds only in-frame ones; the method was immunoSEQ multiplex PCR. The sample lists 500,000 to 850,000 clones, more than 70% occurring once. These sequences were also reported in another study, on human thymus T cells.

Sequences were obtained from thymocytes. All receptors derive from a boy younger than two with a congenital heart defect. Both conserved end residues are part of each CDR3. D genes are given only for firm matches. The size of a clone is reported for some rows only, either as once, few or many, or as a class for expanded clones.

CDR3nt | CDR3aa | d_gene | j_gene | v_gene | abundance
TGTGCCAGCAGTGGTAAGCGATATGAGCAGTTCTTC | CASSGKRYEQFF | . | TRBJ2-1 | TRBV6-1 | .
TGTGCCAGCAGCCGAAGGCAGGAGGCGAACACTGAAGCTTTCTTT | CASSRRQEANTEAFF | . | TRBJ1-1 | TRBV11-2 | .
TGTGCCACCAGCTCCCGCCCGGGACAGGATAATGAAGCTTTCTTT | CATSSRPGQDNEAFF | TRBD1 | TRBJ1-1 | TRBV15 | .
TGTGCCAGCAGCTTGTCCGACAGGAACACTGAAGCTTTCTTT | CASSLSDRNTEAFF | . | TRBJ1-1 | TRBV5-6 | few
TGTGCCAGCAAGTCCCGGGACTACGAGCAGTACTTC | CASKSRDYEQYF | . | TRBJ2-7 | TRBV27 | .
TGTGCCAGCAGGTACAGGGGCGCTGGCTATGGCTACACCTTC | CASRYRGAGYGYTF | TRBD1 | TRBJ1-2 | TRBV6-5 | .
TGTGCCAGCAGTTACCGGGACAGGGAATCCGGCGCCTTCGGTGAGCAGTTCTTC | CASSYRDRESGAFGEQFF | TRBD1 | TRBJ2-1 | TRBV28 | .
TGTGCCAGCAGCTGTGACAGGAAGTACTACGAGCAGTACTTC | CASSCDRKYYEQYF | . | TRBJ2-7 | TRBV7-9 | .
TGTGCCACCAGCAGAGGGCCTCCGTATGAGCAGTATTTT | CATSRGPPYEQYF | . | TRBJ2-3 | TRBV15 | once
TGTGCCAGTAGTATGGCCGGACATCCAGGCAGTGGCTACACCTTC | CASSMAGHPGSGYTF | . | TRBJ1-2 | TRBV19 | .
TGTGCCAGCAGCCGTGCCGCGGGGAGAACAAGTTTGATCGAGCAGTACTTC | CASSRAAGRTSLIEQYF | . | TRBJ2-7 | TRBV7-6 | .
TGTGCCAGCAGCCCAGTGGAGGGGACTAGCGCACCAAAATCCAAAGATGAGACCCAGTACTTC | CASSPVEGTSAPKSKDETQYF | TRBD2 | TRBJ2-5 | TRBV7-8 | .
TGTGCCAGCAGTGATAAAGTGCTAGCGGGAGAGACCCAGTACTTC | CASSDKVLAGETQYF | TRBD2 | TRBJ2-5 | TRBV25-1 | .
TGTGCCAGCAGTGTCGGGTGGGAGTCGGGCAATGAGCAGTTCTTC | CASSVGWESGNEQFF | . | TRBJ2-1 | TRBV2 | .
TGTGCTAGTGCCCCCAGGGGAGAGAACACTGAAGCTTTCTTT | CASAPRGENTEAFF | . | TRBJ1-1 | TRBV12-5 | few
TGCGCCAGCAGCCAAGCCCCGGAGATAACTAATGAAAAACTGTTTTTT | CASSQAPEITNEKLFF | . | TRBJ1-4 | TRBV4-3 | .
TGTGCCAGCAGCGCCGGACTAGCGGGGGCCCCGTACCAAGAGACCCAGTACTTC | CASSAGLAGAPYQETQYF | TRBD2 | TRBJ2-5 | TRBV9 | .
TGCGCCAGCAGCCAAGAGGTCCGACAGGAAGGTCAGGGCTATGGCTACACCTTC | CASSQEVRQEGQGYGYTF | . | TRBJ1-2 | TRBV4-1 | .
TGTGCCAGCACACAACTAATTTTGGCAACTAATGAAAAACTGTTTTTT | CASTQLILATNEKLFF | . | TRBJ1-4 | TRBV28 | once
TGTGCCAGCAGTTTACGGCCGGGTTTCACTGAAGCTTTCTTT | CASSLRPGFTEAFF | . | TRBJ1-1 | TRBV28 | few
TGTGCCAGCAGTTTATACCAGCGACCGGGTGGTAGCGGGGCCTACGAGCAGTACTTC | CASSLYQRPGGSGAYEQYF | TRBD2 | TRBJ2-7 | TRBV28 | .